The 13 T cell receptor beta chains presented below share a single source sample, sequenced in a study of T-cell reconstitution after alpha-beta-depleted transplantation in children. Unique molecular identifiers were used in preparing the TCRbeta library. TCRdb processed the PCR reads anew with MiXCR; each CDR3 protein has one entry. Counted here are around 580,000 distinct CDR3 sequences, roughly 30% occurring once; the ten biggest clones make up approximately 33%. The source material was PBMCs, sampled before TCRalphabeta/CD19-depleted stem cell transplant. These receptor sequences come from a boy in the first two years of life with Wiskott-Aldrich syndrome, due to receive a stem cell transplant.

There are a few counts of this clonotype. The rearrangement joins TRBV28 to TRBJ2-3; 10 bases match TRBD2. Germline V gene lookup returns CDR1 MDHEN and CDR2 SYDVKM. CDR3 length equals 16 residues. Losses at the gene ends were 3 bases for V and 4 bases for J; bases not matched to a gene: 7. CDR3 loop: CASSFLAGAWADTQYF. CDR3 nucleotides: TGTGCCAGCAGTTTTCTAGCGGGAGCTTGGGCAGATACGCAGTATTTT.

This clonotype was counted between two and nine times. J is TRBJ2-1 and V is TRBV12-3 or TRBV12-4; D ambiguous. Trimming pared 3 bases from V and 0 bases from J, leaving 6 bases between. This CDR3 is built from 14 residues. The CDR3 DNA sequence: TGTGCCAGCAGTTTCGGAATCTCCTACAATGAGCAGTTCTTC. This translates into CASSFGISYNEQFF.

The CDR3 is CSARYPEGRVNQPQHF. The CDR3 nucleotides are TGCAGTGCTAGATACCCCGAGGGCAGGGTCAATCAGCCCCAGCATTTT. V usage is TRBV20-1 and J usage is TRBJ1-5; a weak D match, TRBD1 (5 bases). Per the germline V gene, CDR1 is DFQATT and CDR2 is SNEGSKA (reference sequence). The CDR3 is 16 residues long. The germline V and J ends were trimmed by 2 bases and 3 bases, with 17 bases remaining between them.

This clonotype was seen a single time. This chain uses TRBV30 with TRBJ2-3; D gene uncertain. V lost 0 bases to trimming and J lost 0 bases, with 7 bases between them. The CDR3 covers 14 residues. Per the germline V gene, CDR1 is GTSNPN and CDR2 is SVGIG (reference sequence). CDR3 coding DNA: TGTGCCTGGAGTGTTGCCGGTAGCACAGATACGCAGTATTTT. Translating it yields CAWSVAGSTDTQYF.

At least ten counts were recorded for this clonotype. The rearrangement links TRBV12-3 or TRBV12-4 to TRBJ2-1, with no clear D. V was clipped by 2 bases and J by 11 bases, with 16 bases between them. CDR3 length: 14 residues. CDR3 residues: CASSLQRHPPKQFF. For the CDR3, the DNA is TGTGCCAGCAGTTTACAGAGACATCCCCCTAAGCAGTTCTTC.

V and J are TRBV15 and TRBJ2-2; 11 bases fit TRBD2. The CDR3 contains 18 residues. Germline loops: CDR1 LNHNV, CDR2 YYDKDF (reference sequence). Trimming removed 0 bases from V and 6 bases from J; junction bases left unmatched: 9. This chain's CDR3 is CATSRDRGLAGGSGELFF. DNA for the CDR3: TGTGCCACCAGCAGAGATAGAGGGCTAGCGGGAGGTTCCGGGGAGCTGTTTTTT.

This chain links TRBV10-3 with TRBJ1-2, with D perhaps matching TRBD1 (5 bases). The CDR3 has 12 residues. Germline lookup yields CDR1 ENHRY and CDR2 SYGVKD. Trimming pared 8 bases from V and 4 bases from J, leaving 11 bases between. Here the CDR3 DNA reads TGTGCCATCTCGGGGGTATCCTATGGCTACACCTTC. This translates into CAISGVSYGYTF.

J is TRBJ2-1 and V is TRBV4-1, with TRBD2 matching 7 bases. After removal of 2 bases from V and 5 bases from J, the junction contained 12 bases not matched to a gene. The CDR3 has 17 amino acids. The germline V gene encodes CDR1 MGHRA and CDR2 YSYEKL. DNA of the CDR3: TGCGCCAGCAGCCAACAGATCTGGACTAGATGGGACAATGAGCAGTTCTTC. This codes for CASSQQIWTRWDNEQFF.

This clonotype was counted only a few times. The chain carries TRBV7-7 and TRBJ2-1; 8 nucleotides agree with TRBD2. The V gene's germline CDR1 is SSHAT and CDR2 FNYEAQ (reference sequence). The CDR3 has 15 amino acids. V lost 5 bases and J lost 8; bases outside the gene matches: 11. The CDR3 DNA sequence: TGTGCCAGCAGCCGAGCCTTAGCGGGAATCTATGAGCAGTTCTTC. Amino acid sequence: CASSRALAGIYEQFF.

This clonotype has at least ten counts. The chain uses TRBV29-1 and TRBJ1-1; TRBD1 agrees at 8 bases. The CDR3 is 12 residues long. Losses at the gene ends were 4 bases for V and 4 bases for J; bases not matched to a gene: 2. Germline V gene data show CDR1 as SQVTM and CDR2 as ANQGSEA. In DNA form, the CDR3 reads TGCAGCGTTGGAGGGACAGGCACTGAAGCTTTCTTT. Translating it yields CSVGGTGTEAFF.

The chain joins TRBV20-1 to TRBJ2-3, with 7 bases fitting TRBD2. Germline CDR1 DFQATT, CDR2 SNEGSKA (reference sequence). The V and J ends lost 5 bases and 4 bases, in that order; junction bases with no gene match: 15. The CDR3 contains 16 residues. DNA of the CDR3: TGCAGTGCTTCTAGATTTGGCGGGAGTCAGCCAGATACGCAGTATTTT. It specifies CSASRFGGSQPDTQYF.

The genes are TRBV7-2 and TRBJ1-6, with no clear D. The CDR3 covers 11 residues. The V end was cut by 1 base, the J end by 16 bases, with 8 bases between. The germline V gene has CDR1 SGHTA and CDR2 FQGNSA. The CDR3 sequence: CASSLDSLLHF. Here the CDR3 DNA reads TGTGCCAGCAGCTTAGATTCACTTCTCCACTTT.

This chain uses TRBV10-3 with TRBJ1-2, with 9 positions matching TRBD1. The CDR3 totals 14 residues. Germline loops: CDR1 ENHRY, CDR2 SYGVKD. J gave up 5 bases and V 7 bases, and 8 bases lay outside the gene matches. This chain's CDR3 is CAIKPGQGGYGYTF. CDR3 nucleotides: TGTGCCATCAAACCGGGACAGGGAGGGTATGGCTACACCTTC.